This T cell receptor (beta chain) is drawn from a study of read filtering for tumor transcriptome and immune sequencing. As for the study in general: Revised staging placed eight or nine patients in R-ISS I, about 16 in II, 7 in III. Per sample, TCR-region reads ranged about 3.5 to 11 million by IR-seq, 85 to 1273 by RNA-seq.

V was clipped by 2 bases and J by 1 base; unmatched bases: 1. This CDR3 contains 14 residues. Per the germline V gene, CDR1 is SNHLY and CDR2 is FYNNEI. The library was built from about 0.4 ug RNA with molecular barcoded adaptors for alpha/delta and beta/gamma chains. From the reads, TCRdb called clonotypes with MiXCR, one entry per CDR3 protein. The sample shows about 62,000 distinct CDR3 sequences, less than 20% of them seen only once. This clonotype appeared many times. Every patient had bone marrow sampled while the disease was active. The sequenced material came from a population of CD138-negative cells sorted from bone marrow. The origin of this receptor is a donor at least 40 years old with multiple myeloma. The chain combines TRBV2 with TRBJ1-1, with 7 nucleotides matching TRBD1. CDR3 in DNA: TGTGCCAGCAGTGAAAACAGGGGGAACACTGAAGCTTTCTTT. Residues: CASSENRGNTEAFF.